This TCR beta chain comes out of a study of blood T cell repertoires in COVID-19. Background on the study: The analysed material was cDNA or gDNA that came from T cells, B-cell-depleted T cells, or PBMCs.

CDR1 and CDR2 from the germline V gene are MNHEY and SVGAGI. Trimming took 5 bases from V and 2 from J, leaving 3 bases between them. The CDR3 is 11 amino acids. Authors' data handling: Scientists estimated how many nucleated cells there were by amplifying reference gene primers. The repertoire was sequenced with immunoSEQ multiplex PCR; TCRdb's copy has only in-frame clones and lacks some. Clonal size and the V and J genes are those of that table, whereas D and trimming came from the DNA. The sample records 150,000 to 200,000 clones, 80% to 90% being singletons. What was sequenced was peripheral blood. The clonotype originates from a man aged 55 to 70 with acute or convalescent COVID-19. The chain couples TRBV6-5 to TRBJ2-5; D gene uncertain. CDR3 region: CASSLQETQYF. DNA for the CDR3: TGTGCCAGCAGTCTGCAAGAGACCCAGTACTTC.